The next 9 T cell receptor beta chains were all read from a single sample in a study of blood T cell repertoires in COVID-19. Assay: immunoSEQ multiplex PCR; the TCRdb copy retains only in-frame clones and omits some. Counted here are approximately 190,000 clones, roughly 87% occurring once; the ten biggest clones make up roughly 21%. What was sequenced was peripheral blood. The receptors derive from a man between 60 and 75 years old with active or convalescent COVID-19.

V usage is TRBV5-1 and J usage is TRBJ2-5, with 9 bases lining up with TRBD2. V shed 4 bases, J shed 5 bases, and the junction held 6 bases outside the gene matches. The CDR3 has 14 amino acids. Germline V gene sequence: CDR1 SGHRS, CDR2 YFSETQ. DNA of the CDR3: TGCGCCAGCAGCGACAGCGGGGGGCGTGAGACCCAGTACTTC. This encodes CASSDSGGRETQYF.

The V call is TRBV6-5, the J call TRBJ2-3, with 8 bases that match TRBD2. The CDR3 is 14 amino acids. The germline V gene has CDR1 MNHEY and CDR2 SVGAGI. V shed 6 bases, J shed 1 base, and the junction held 3 bases outside the gene matches. The CDR3 DNA reads TGTGCCAGCAGGGTTAGCGGGGGCACAGATACGCAGTATTTT. This translates into CASRVSGGTDTQYF.

The gene calls are TRBV9 and TRBJ1-5, with a tentative D call TRBD1 (6 bases). The CDR3 has 14 amino acids. Germline CDR1 is SGDLS and CDR2 is YYNGEE. Trimming cost V 0 bases and J 7 bases, with 11 bases left between them. The CDR3: CASSVDREGQPQHF. The CDR3 nucleotides read TGTGCCAGCAGCGTAGACAGGGAGGGCCAGCCCCAGCATTTT.

The genes are TRBV6-4 and TRBJ2-3, with a tentative D call TRBD2 (7 bases). Trimming left V 4 bases short and J 1 base short, with 15 bases between. Germline CDR1 MRHNA, CDR2 SNTAGT. The CDR3 spans 16 residues. CDR3 sequence: CASSVGRGRCTDTQYF. The DNA of the CDR3 is TGTGCCAGCAGTGTGGGGCGGGGGCGCTGCACAGATACGCAGTATTTT.

This chain joins TRBV20-1 and TRBJ2-3; TRBD1 matches 7 bases. Germline V gene lookup returns CDR1 DFQATT and CDR2 SNEGSKA (reference sequence). The CDR3 runs to 11 residues. Trimming took 8 bases from V and 6 from J; bases not matched to a gene: 5. The CDR3 DNA reads as TGCAGTACAGGGGTTTCGGATACGCAGTATTTT. This encodes CSTGVSDTQYF.

The genes are TRBV24-1 and TRBJ2-2; 9 nucleotides align to TRBD1. V shed 3 bases and J 6 bases; nucleotides not matched to a gene: 7. CDR1 KGHDR and CDR2 SFDVKD come from the germline V gene. This CDR3 is 16 amino acids long. Written as DNA, the CDR3 is TGTGCCACCAGTGATGAAAGACAGGGGGTGGCCGGGGAGCTGTTTTTT. This sequence encodes CATSDERQGVAGELFF.

The chain is built from TRBV15 and TRBJ2-1; perhaps TRBD2 as D (5 bases). Germline lookup yields CDR1 LNHNV and CDR2 YYDKDF (reference sequence). The CDR3 consists of 14 residues. Trimming cost V 1 base and J 6 bases, with 10 bases left between them. CDR3 in amino acids: CATSRAGSANEQFF. The CDR3 DNA sequence: TGTGCCACCAGCAGAGCGGGTAGCGCCAATGAGCAGTTCTTC.

This sequence joins TRBV7-8 and TRBJ1-2, with 7 bases aligning to TRBD1. This CDR3 has 14 amino acids. In germline, CDR1 is SGHVS, CDR2 FQNEAQ. V shed 6 bases and J 8 bases; nucleotides not matched to a gene: 12. The CDR3 region is CASSQQDRTAGYTF. The CDR3 DNA reads TGTGCCAGCAGTCAACAGGACAGGACGGCCGGCTACACCTTC. The full variable domain, with the rest looked up from reference TRBV7-8 and TRBJ1-2, is GAGVSQSPRYKVAKRGQDVALRCDPISGHVSLFWYQQALGQGPEFLTYFQNEAQLDKSGLPSDRFFAERPEGSVSTLKIQRTQQEDSAVYLCASSQQDRTAGYTFGSGTRLTVV.

J is TRBJ1-6 and V is TRBV7-8, with D possibly matching TRBD1 (5 bases). Trimming took off 2 bases at V and 10 bases at J, with 15 bases between the two ends. The CDR3 length is 15 residues. The germline V gene encodes CDR1 SGHVS and CDR2 FQNEAQ. DNA for the CDR3: TGTGCCAGCAGCTTACCCACAGGTTCCTACTCACCCCTCCACTTT. It specifies CASSLPTGSYSPLHF.